Listed below are T cell receptor beta chains from one sample, sequenced in a study of CXCR3-negative and CXCR3-positive naive CD8 T cells. TCRdb re-called the 5' RACE reads and gives one entry per CDR3 protein, without DNA. The sample has 150,000 to 180,000 distinct CDR3 sequences; the top ten hold nearly 0.5%. Sequenced sample: naive CXCR3+ CD8+ T cells from blood. All receptors derive from a human donor in good health. Some clones in this sample may be carry-over from other donors' samples. CDR3s include the opening cysteine and the closing phenylalanine or tryptophan. Fields, in order: V gene, J gene, CDR3 protein.

TRBV21-1	TRBJ2-5	CASSSRRGGTQYF
TRBV19	TRBJ2-1	CASSIGGRVGNEQFF
TRBV6-1	TRBJ2-7	CASSEFLAWLAGYEQYF
TRBV28	TRBJ2-7	CASTGTELTYEQYF
TRBV7-9	TRBJ1-1	CATRWGDDTEAFF
TRBV24-1	TRBJ2-1	CATSEVGAGEQFF
TRBV18	TRBJ2-4	CASPPGDGGWDKNIQYF
TRBV19	TRBJ1-1	CASSWGQPMNTEAFF
TRBV29-1	TRBJ2-1	CSVYVQGQGPMLNYNEQFF
TRBV12-3/TRBV12-4	TRBJ2-1	CASSPTSPSYNEQFF
TRBV29-1	TRBJ2-1	CSAETGGGYNEQFF
TRBV5-1	TRBJ2-1	CASSLNAASSYNEQFF
TRBV5-4	TRBJ1-4	CASSIDRGHEKLFF
TRBV5-1	TRBJ2-3	CASSLVGQGFTDTQYF
TRBV19	TRBJ2-7	CASSVSGGSSEQYF
TRBV11-1	TRBJ1-5	CASSSQGGNNQPQHF
TRBV12-3/TRBV12-4	TRBJ2-1	CASSYSNEQFF
TRBV15	TRBJ2-3	CATSRDRPGSYDTQYF
TRBV7-3	TRBJ2-5	CASSPYGTGAETQYF
TRBV15	TRBJ1-5	CATSRARAGGQPQHF
TRBV18	TRBJ1-1	CASSPETGRAEAFF
TRBV7-3	TRBJ2-1	CASSLTERASSYNEQFF
TRBV7-8	TRBJ2-3	CASSLGASGGSDTQYF
TRBV7-6	TRBJ2-6	CASSPLGTGANVLTF
TRBV6-6	TRBJ1-2	CASSDWSGRTYGYTF
TRBV20-1	TRBJ2-4	CSANEAGQGIDIQYF
TRBV14	TRBJ2-7	CASSLGQGANEQYF
TRBV12-3/TRBV12-4	TRBJ2-7	CASSWAEDYEQYF
TRBV29-1	TRBJ1-1	CSVEGAQGAPGTEAFF
TRBV7-9	TRBJ2-5	CASSFGPGQGSIQETQYF
TRBV7-9	TRBJ2-2	CASSPATLWDTGELFF
TRBV28	TRBJ1-5	CASSLGRGVQPQHF
TRBV7-9	TRBJ1-1	CASSLITGSTEAFF
TRBV10-3	TRBJ2-7	CAISDSGDYSYEQYF
TRBV5-1	TRBJ2-1	CASSTGTQNEQFF
TRBV24-1	TRBJ2-1	CATSDLRDDSYNEQFF
TRBV5-1	TRBJ2-7	CASSWDSQSSYEQYF
TRBV7-3	TRBJ1-1	CASSPTGADTEAFF
TRBV4-1	TRBJ1-2	CASSQDLTQNYGYTF
TRBV7-9	TRBJ2-1	CASSFPAGEGGTIYEQFF
TRBV11-3	TRBJ2-5	CASSTRHDVGQETQYF
TRBV13	TRBJ2-1	CASSLAGQGRIQNEQFF
TRBV29-1	TRBJ1-1	CSVPDGAGTEAFF
TRBV7-8	TRBJ2-4	CASSPGLAGESKNIQYF
TRBV19	TRBJ1-1	CASIGAARSNTEAFF